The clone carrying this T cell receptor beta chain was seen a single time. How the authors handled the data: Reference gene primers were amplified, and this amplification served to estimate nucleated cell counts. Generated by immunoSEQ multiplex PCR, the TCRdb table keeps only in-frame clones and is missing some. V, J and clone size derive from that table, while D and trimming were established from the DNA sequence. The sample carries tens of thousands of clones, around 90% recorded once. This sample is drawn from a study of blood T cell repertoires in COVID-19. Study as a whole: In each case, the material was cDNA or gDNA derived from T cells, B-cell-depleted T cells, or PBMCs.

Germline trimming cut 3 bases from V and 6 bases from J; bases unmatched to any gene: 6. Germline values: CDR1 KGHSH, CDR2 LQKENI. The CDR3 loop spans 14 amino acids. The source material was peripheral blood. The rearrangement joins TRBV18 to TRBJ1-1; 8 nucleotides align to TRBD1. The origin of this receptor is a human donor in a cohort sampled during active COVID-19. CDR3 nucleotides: TGTGCCAGCTCACCGGACAGGGCGGCCGCTGAAGCTTTCTTT. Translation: CASSPDRAAAEAFF.